One sample yielded the 31 T cell receptor beta chains listed below, sequenced in a study of T cell responses to AZD1222 COVID-19 vaccine. Sequencing used immunoSEQ multiplex PCR; TCRdb keeps in-frame clones, though not all of them. This table has 100,000 to 150,000 clones, 87% appearing once. Specimen: peripheral blood, collected on day 0 of AZD1222 vaccination. These receptors came from an adult in good health.

V and J are TRBV28 and TRBJ2-3; no firm D call. There are 15 residues in the CDR3. Germline V gene data show CDR1 as MDHEN and CDR2 as SYDVKM. V was shortened by 2 bases and J by 1 base, with 10 bases between the two germline ends. CDR3 sequence (DNA): TGTGCCAGCAGTTTACAAGCGATCGGCACAGATACGCAGTATTTT. Its translation is CASSLQAIGTDTQYF.

The V call is TRBV6-5, the J call TRBJ2-7, with no clear D. Germline V CDR1 and CDR2: MNHEY, SVGAGI. The CDR3 extends over 13 amino acids. The V end was cut by 11 bases, the J end by 4 bases, with 18 bases between. The CDR3 loop is CAGTSGLLYEQYF. CDR3 bases: TGTGCCGGAACCTCCGGGCTCCTTTACGAGCAGTACTTC.

V and J are TRBV14 and TRBJ2-7, with TRBD1 as a possible D gene (6 bases). This CDR3 has 15 residues. CDR1 SGHDN and CDR2 FVKESK come from the germline V gene. Trimming removed 0 bases from V and 4 bases from J, with 13 bases in between. The DNA for the CDR3 is TGTGCCAGCAGCCAAGATCAGGGGTGGTCTTACGAGCAGTACTTC. It yields the protein CASSQDQGWSYEQYF. The whole variable domain, filled in from reference TRBV14 and TRBJ2-7, reads EAGVTQFPSHSVIEKGQTVTLRCDPISGHDNLYWYRRVMGKEIKFLLHFVKESKQDESGMPNNRFLAERTGGTYSTLKVQPAELEDSGVYFCASSQDQGWSYEQYFGPGTRLTVT.

A few counts support this clone. This chain connects TRBV10-1 to TRBJ2-7; D gene ambiguous. Looked up from germline, CDR1 is WNHNN and CDR2 is SYGVQD (reference sequence). Between the trimmed V and J ends, which lost 0 bases and 0 bases, there was a span of 15 bases. There are 17 residues in the CDR3. The CDR3 coding sequence is TGCGCCAGCAGTGAGTCGCGCGGCGAGATCTCCTCCTACGAGCAGTACTTC. Amino acids: CASSESRGEISSYEQYF.

The chain has TRBV6-5 and TRBJ2-5; maybe TRBD2 (6 bases). The CDR3 runs 15 residues. V shed 6 bases and J shed 1 base, with 15 bases lying between them. Germline V gene data show CDR1 as MNHEY and CDR2 as SVGAGI. CDR3 loop: CASSHRDSSQETQYF. CDR3 nucleotide sequence: TGTGCCAGCAGCCACCGGGACTCATCCCAAGAGACCCAGTACTTC.

This clone was observed a few times. The V call is TRBV21-1, the J call TRBJ2-5. TRBV21-1 is flagged as a pseudogene. This CDR3 region has 13 residues. The CDR3 reads CAQSSRCEETQYF. CDR3 nucleotide sequence: TGTGCCCAAAGCAGCCGTTGCGAAGAGACCCAGTACTTC.

The rearrangement joins TRBV5-5 to TRBJ1-1; D perhaps matches TRBD1 (6 bases). V lost 2 bases to trimming and J lost 2 bases, with 7 bases between them. CDR1 is SGHKS, CDR2 YYEKEE, per germline (reference sequence). The CDR3 sequence is 13 residues long. In DNA form, the CDR3 reads TGTGCCAGCAGCTTTGGGGGCAACACTGAAGCTTTCTTT. Translation gives CASSFGGNTEAFF. The variable domain in full, completed from reference TRBV5-5 and TRBJ1-1, reads DAGVTQSPTHLIKTRGQQVTLRCSPISGHKSVSWYQQVLGQGPQFIFQYYEKEERGRGNFPDRFSARQFPNYSSELNVNALLLGDSALYLCASSFGGNTEAFFGQGTRLTVV.

This rearrangement joins TRBV6-5 to TRBJ1-1; 8 positions match TRBD1. The CDR3 is 14 amino acids. J gave up 5 bases and V 6 bases, and 8 bases lay outside the gene matches. Germline V gene sequence: CDR1 MNHEY, CDR2 SVGAGI. The CDR3 loop reads CASSPGQGRTEAFF. CDR3 nucleotides: TGTGCCAGCAGCCCCGGACAGGGTCGGACTGAAGCTTTCTTT.

This sequence joins TRBV9 and TRBJ2-5, with D perhaps matching TRBD1 (5 bases). Germline V gene sequence: CDR1 SGDLS, CDR2 YYNGEE. The CDR3 totals 14 residues. The V and J ends lost 4 bases and 2 bases respectively, with 12 bases between them. CDR3 amino acids: CASSPGQPQETQYF. CDR3 bases: TGTGCCAGCAGCCCCGGACAACCTCAAGAGACCCAGTACTTC.

V usage is TRBV9 and J usage is TRBJ2-7; 11 bases fit TRBD1. This CDR3 is built from 15 residues. The V gene's germline CDR1 is SGDLS and CDR2 YYNGEE. V shed 4 bases and J 5 bases; nucleotides not matched to a gene: 8. This chain's CDR3 is CASSPGQGGIHEQYF. The CDR3 region has the DNA TGTGCCAGCAGCCCGGGACAGGGGGGAATCCACGAGCAGTACTTC.

The chain couples TRBV6-5 to TRBJ1-3; weak D call: TRBD1 (5 bases). V lost 4 bases, J lost 2 bases, and 12 bases lay in between. This CDR3 comprises 15 residues. Germline values: CDR1 MNHEY, CDR2 SVGAGI. The CDR3 is CASSLTGFPGNTIYF. The CDR3 region has the DNA TGTGCCAGCAGTTTAACAGGATTCCCTGGAAACACCATATATTTT.

The count of this clone is one. This rearrangement joins TRBV11-2 to TRBJ1-2, with no clear D. V shed 2 bases and J shed 5 bases, with 9 bases lying between them. The germline gives CDR1 SGHAT, CDR2 FQNNGV. The CDR3 sequence is 13 residues long. CDR3 sequence reads: CASSLNPVYGYTF. The CDR3 nucleotides are TGTGCCAGCAGCTTAAATCCAGTTTATGGCTACACCTTC. Based on the CDR3 plus reference TRBV11-2 and TRBJ1-2, the full variable domain is EAGVAQSPRYKIIEKRQSVAFWCNPISGHATLYWYQQILGQGPKLLIQFQNNGVVDDSQLPKDRFSAERLKGVDSTLKIQPAKLEDSAVYLCASSLNPVYGYTFGSGTRLTVV.

V is TRBV7-2 and J is TRBJ2-3, with 8 bases identical to TRBD2. The CDR3 runs 16 residues. Germline CDR1 reads SGHTA; CDR2 reads FQGNSA. V trimming: 5 bases; J trimming: 1 base; junction bases outside the gene matches: 8. CDR3 sequence reads: CASSKLRGGGTDTQYF. CDR3 coding DNA: TGTGCCAGCAGCAAACTACGGGGGGGCGGCACAGATACGCAGTATTTT.

As for this clone: This sample includes further DNA sequences coding for the same CDR3. V and J are TRBV2 and TRBJ2-2; D gene unclear. The germline V gene has CDR1 SNHLY and CDR2 FYNNEI. V was shortened by 4 bases and J by 1 base, with 10 bases between the two germline ends. This CDR3 is built from 15 residues. The CDR3 sequence is CASSVRSLNTGELFF. CDR3 in DNA: TGTGCCAGCAGTGTAAGATCCCTGAACACCGGGGAGCTGTTTTTT.

The chain links TRBV5-4 to TRBJ2-7, with 8 bases identical to TRBD2. CDR1 is SGHNT and CDR2 is YYREEE in the germline V gene (reference sequence). Germline trimming cut 0 bases from V and 12 bases from J; bases unmatched to any gene: 8. This CDR3 is 13 amino acids long. The CDR3 here is CASSLVPQRETYF. The CDR3 DNA is TGTGCCAGCAGCTTGGTCCCTCAGCGGGAGACGTACTTC.

The rearrangement uses TRBV4-1 and TRBJ1-3, with no clear D. Germline CDR1 and CDR2: MGHRA and YSYEKL. Trimming left V 5 bases short and J 3 bases short, with 11 bases between. This CDR3 contains 14 residues. The CDR3 DNA reads TGCGCCAGCAGCAGGCCGGTAGATGGAAACACCATATATTTT. It encodes CASSRPVDGNTIYF.

To note about this clone: Other DNA variants within this sample encode the same CDR3. The genes are TRBV11-2 and TRBJ2-7; 11 bases are shared with TRBD2. This CDR3 region has 16 residues. Per germline, CDR1 SGHAT and CDR2 FQNNGV. J gave up 0 bases and V 0 bases, and 1 base lay outside the gene matches. CDR3 in DNA: TGTGCCAGCAGCTTAGAAACTAGCGGGAGCTCCTACGAGCAGTACTTC. Its protein is CASSLETSGSSYEQYF.

The genes are TRBV2 and TRBJ1-5; D call uncertain. Germline V gives CDR1 SNHLY, CDR2 FYNNEI. V was shortened by 6 bases and J by 0 bases, with 9 bases between the two germline ends. This CDR3 comprises 14 residues. The CDR3 loop reads CASRDLYSNQPQHF. In DNA, the CDR3 is TGTGCCAGCAGGGACCTTTATAGCAATCAGCCCCAGCATTTT. The full variable domain, in which reference TRBV2 and TRBJ1-5 provide the parts outside the CDR3, is EPEVTQTPSHQVTQMGQEVILRCVPISNHLYFYWYRQILGQKVEFLVSFYNNEISEKSEIFDDQFSVERPDGSNFTLKIRSTKLEDSAMYFCASRDLYSNQPQHFGDGTRLSIL.

The J gene is TRBJ1-2, the V gene TRBV4-2, with D perhaps matching TRBD1 (6 bases). Germline loops: CDR1 LGHNA, CDR2 YNFKEQ. This CDR3 has 18 amino acids. Trimming took off 7 bases at V and 0 bases at J, with 24 bases between the two ends. The CDR3 reads CASTLEGGQGSTNYGYTF. The CDR3 nucleotides are TGTGCCAGCACCTTAGAGGGGGGGCAGGGGTCTACTAACTATGGCTACACCTTC.

The table lists this clone with a few counts. The chain combines TRBV7-2 with TRBJ2-7; weak D call: TRBD1 (6 bases). The CDR3 has 15 residues. V dropped 2 bases and J dropped 7 bases, with 18 bases sitting between them. The germline CDR1 and CDR2 sequences are SGHTA and FQGNSA. CDR3 DNA: TGTGCCAGCAGCTTACAAGGGCAGGGGTTAGCAGAGCAGTACTTC. This codes for CASSLQGQGLAEQYF.

V is TRBV27 and J is TRBJ2-5, with D unresolved. The ends were cut back, 5 bases at V and 5 bases at J, with 12 bases in the middle. In germline, CDR1 is MNHEY, CDR2 SMNVEV (reference sequence). The CDR3 is 13 residues long. This CDR3 is CASSEPGGETQYF. The CDR3 bases are TGTGCCAGCAGTGAACCGGGTGGGGAGACCCAGTACTTC.

V gene TRBV4-2 combines with J gene TRBJ2-3, with 8 bases aligning to TRBD1. After removal of 3 bases from V and 11 bases from J, the junction contained 7 bases not matched to a gene. Germline lookup yields CDR1 LGHNA and CDR2 YNFKEQ. This CDR3 has 13 amino acids. The CDR3 loop is CASSHEDRVGQYF. The CDR3 DNA reads as TGTGCCAGCAGCCACGAGGACAGGGTCGGGCAGTATTTT.

This clone has only one observation. The rearrangement uses TRBV27 and TRBJ2-5; 8 nucleotides line up with TRBD1. V lost 2 bases to trimming and J lost 5 bases; unmatched junction nucleotides: 7. The CDR3 has 15 residues. The germline V gene has CDR1 MNHEY and CDR2 SMNVEV (reference sequence). CDR3 sequence (DNA): TGTGCCAGCAGTTTAGGTTCAGGGGGCTATGAGACCCAGTACTTC. This encodes CASSLGSGGYETQYF.

The chain couples TRBV7-8 to TRBJ2-5, with D uncertain. CDR1 SGHVS and CDR2 FQNEAQ come from the germline V gene. Trimming took 5 bases from V and 1 from J, leaving 11 bases between them. This CDR3 is 14 amino acids long. The CDR3, as DNA: TGTGCCAGCAGCATAAGACGGAGCCAAGAGACCCAGTACTTC. Protein sequence: CASSIRRSQETQYF.

J is TRBJ2-3 and V is TRBV11-2; D perhaps matches TRBD2 (6 bases). Germline assignment: CDR1 SGHAT and CDR2 FQNNGV. V lost 5 bases to trimming and J lost 0 bases, with 15 bases between them. This CDR3 spans 16 amino acids. In DNA, the CDR3 is TGTGCCAGCAGCATGACTAGTAGAAGGAGCACAGATACGCAGTATTTT. It yields the protein CASSMTSRRSTDTQYF.

The chain has TRBV24-1 and TRBJ1-1; 8 bases align to TRBD1. The CDR3 extends over 12 amino acids. Trimming took 3 bases from V and 11 from J; bases not matched to a gene: 4. Germline assignment: CDR1 KGHDR and CDR2 SFDVKD. The CDR3 sequence: CATSDGTGRAFF. In DNA form, the CDR3 reads TGTGCCACCAGTGATGGGACAGGTCGGGCTTTCTTT.

This clone was observed a handful of times. The CDR3 is CASSESGEKRTTSGRAGDEQFF. CDR3 coding DNA: TGTGCCAGCAGTGAAAGTGGGGAAAAACGGACCACTAGCGGGAGGGCCGGAGATGAGCAGTTCTTC. V and J are TRBV6-1 and TRBJ2-1, with 13 bases lining up with TRBD2. With 2 bases clipped from V and 8 bases from J, the junction kept 24 bases outside the gene matches. CDR3 size: 22 residues. The germline CDR1 and CDR2 sequences are MNHNS and SASEGT.

This clone was seen just once. The V and J genes are TRBV29-1 and TRBJ2-5; the match to TRBD1 covers 8 bases. The length of the CDR3 is 13 residues. Per the germline V gene, CDR1 is SQVTM and CDR2 is ANQGSEA. V was pared by 5 bases and J by 2 bases, with 4 bases of the junction left unmatched. The CDR3 sequence is CSVYRGYQETQYF. The CDR3 DNA sequence: TGCAGCGTTTACAGGGGGTATCAAGAGACCCAGTACTTC.

The rearrangement links TRBV3-1 (or the pseudogene TRBV3-2) to TRBJ1-1; D not resolved. Trimming took 3 bases from V and 6 from J, leaving 8 bases between them. The CDR3 contains 12 residues. Germline CDR1 is LGHDT and CDR2 is YNNKEL (reference sequence). In nucleotides, the CDR3 is TGTGCCAGCAGCCAGGAACGGTCTGAAGCTTTCTTT. This encodes CASSQERSEAFF.

The chain joins TRBV30 to TRBJ1-1, with D tentatively TRBD1 (5 bases). In germline, CDR1 is GTSNPN, CDR2 SVGIG (reference sequence). The CDR3 is made up of 15 amino acids. Trimming shortened V by 2 bases and J by 0 bases, and 13 bases separated the two germline ends. The CDR3 loop reads CAWSFGHGVNTEAFF. The CDR3 nucleotides are TGTGCCTGGAGTTTCGGACACGGGGTGAACACTGAAGCTTTCTTT. The entire variable domain, with the rest obtained from reference TRBV30 and TRBJ1-1, is as follows: SQTIHQWPATLVQPVGSPLSLECTVEGTSNPNLYWYRQAAGRGLQLLFYSVGIGQISSEVPQNLSASRPQDRQFILSSKKLLLSDSGFYLCAWSFGHGVNTEAFFGQGTRLTVV.

The CDR3 spells CASSMSLNTEAFF. The CDR3 coding sequence is TGTGCCAGTAGTATGTCCCTGAACACTGAAGCTTTCTTT. V is TRBV19 and J is TRBJ1-1; D gene ambiguous. The CDR3 runs to 13 residues. The germline V gene encodes CDR1 LNHDA and CDR2 SQIVND (reference sequence). V dropped 3 bases and J dropped 0 bases, with 5 bases sitting between them.